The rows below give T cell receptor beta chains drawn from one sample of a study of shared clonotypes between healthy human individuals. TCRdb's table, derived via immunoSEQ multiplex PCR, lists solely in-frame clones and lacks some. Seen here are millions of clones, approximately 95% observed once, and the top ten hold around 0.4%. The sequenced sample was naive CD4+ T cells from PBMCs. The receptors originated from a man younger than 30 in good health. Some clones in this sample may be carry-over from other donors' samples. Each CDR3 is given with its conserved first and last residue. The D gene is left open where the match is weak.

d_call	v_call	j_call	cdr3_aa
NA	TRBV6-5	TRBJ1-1	CASSSRDGRNTEAFF
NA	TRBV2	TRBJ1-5	CASSESRAGNQPQHF
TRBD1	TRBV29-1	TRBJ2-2	CSVDASGGNTGELFF
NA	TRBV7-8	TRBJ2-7	CASTAMGGRGEQYF
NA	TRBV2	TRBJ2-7	CASSVGGGYEQYF
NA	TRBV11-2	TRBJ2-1	CASSPKGGDYNEQFF
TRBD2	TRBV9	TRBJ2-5	CASSAGLAGSQETQYF
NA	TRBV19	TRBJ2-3	CASSITRTLTDTQYF
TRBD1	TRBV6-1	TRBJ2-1	CASRDRGGNEQFF
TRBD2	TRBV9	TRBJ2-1	CASSVVVSGRNEQFF
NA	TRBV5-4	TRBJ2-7	CASSSRDWTYEQYF
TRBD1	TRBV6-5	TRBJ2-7	CASSSGTGAHEQYF
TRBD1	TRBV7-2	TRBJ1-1	CASSSRGPTEAFF
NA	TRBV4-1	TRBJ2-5	CASSQLGLIQETQYF
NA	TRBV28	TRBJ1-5	CASSLWSRVGQPQHF
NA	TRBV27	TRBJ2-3	CASSSVTDTQYF
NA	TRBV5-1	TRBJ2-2	CASSLAGGEELFF
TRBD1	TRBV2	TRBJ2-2	CASKNRDRGSTGELFF
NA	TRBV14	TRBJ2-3	CASSDKRVVADTQYF
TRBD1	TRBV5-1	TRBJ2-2	CATNPGGTGELFF
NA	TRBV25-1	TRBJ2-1	CASSESGGAYNEQFF
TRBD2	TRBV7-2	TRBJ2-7	CASSLARPSGDSYEQYF
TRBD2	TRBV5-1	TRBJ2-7	CASSLGLAGVYEQYF
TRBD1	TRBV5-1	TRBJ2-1	CASSRGPTGDAEQFF
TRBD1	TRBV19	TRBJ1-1	CASRWTGSNTEAFF
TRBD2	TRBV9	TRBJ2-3	CASSASGRAFSTDTQYF
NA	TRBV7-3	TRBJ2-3	CASSPPGADTQYF
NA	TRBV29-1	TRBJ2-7	CSVSGANEQYF
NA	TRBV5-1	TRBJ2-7	CASSLGFGGSYEQYF
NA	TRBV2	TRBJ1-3	CASSVLGGSGNTIYF
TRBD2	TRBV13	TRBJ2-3	CASSSRGGMGSDTQYF
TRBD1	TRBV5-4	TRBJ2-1	CASSFGQGAVHNEQFF
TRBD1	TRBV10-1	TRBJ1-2	CASRTQGVAGCGYTF
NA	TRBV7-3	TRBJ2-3	CASSPGTSLAQYF
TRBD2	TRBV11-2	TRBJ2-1	CASTSTSGTYNEQFF
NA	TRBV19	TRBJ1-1	CASSPGDIVNTEAFF